Presented here are 14 T cell receptor beta chains from one specimen sequenced in a study of regulatory T cells in long-lasting Graves disease. Time point meaning: newly diagnosed GD, antithyroid drugs for less than 3 months. RNA extracted from PBMCs served as the sequencing template. Investigators prepared the TCR beta libraries by applying iRepertoire HTBI primers and Arm-PCR of CDR3 regions. TCRdb fed the multiplex PCR reads into MiXCR, producing one record per CDR3 protein. The sample has around 320,000 distinct CDR3 sequences, around 17% seen once; the top ten hold 30%. The same sample was also used in a study of T cells in Graves' hyperthyroidism and ophthalmopathy.

Source: peripheral blood mononuclear cells (PBMCs), taken at new diagnosis, from a patient treated with antithyroid drugs. Every receptor here comes from a man aged 40-49 years with Graves disease.

This clonotype was picked up many times. The chain recombines TRBV2 with TRBJ1-6; perhaps TRBD1 as D (6 bases). V was shortened by 5 bases and J by 10 bases, with 15 bases between the two germline ends. This CDR3 region has 14 residues. Germline V gene lookup returns CDR1 SNHLY and CDR2 FYNNEI. Written as DNA, the CDR3 is TGTGCCAGCAGTTCTCAGGGGAGAGAGTCACCCCTCCACTTT. The encoded protein is CASSSQGRESPLHF.

This clonotype has ten or more counts. V and J are TRBV2 and TRBJ2-3; D is unclear. The germline CDR1 and CDR2 sequences are SNHLY and FYNNEI. The V and J ends lost 4 bases and 2 bases respectively, with 10 bases between them. The CDR3 consists of 14 residues. CDR3 sequence (DNA): TGTGCCAGCAGTGTCCGAGGACCCACAGATACGCAGTATTTT. Amino acid sequence: CASSVRGPTDTQYF.

This clonotype was observed at least ten times. The rearrangement joins TRBV2 to TRBJ2-3, with D possibly called TRBD1 or TRBD2 (5 bases each). Germline V lookup: CDR1 SNHLY, CDR2 FYNNEI. V lost 3 bases to trimming and J lost 4 bases, with 11 bases between them. This CDR3 spans 14 amino acids. The CDR3 DNA follows: TGTGCCAGCAGTGACCCAGGGAGCGCAGATACGCAGTATTTT. Protein sequence: CASSDPGSADTQYF.

This clonotype showed up many times. The V and J genes are TRBV6-2 or TRBV6-3 and TRBJ1-2, with TRBD1 matching over 11 bases. The CDR3 contains 17 residues. CDR1 is MNHEY and CDR2 is SVGEGT in the germline V gene. V lost 7 bases and J lost 4; bases outside the gene matches: 14. Here the CDR3 DNA reads TGTGCCAGCACGTACCGGGACAGGGGGTTGCGCGTCTATGGCTACACCTTC. It is translated as CASTYRDRGLRVYGYTF.

In the case of this clonotype: Just one base apart from a much larger clone, this may be a read error. This sequence joins TRBV12-3 or TRBV12-4 and TRBJ2-2; possibly TRBD2 for D (7 bases). The CDR3 runs to 16 residues. The CDR3 DNA sequence: TGTGCCAGCAGCTCGATTGGGGGGGCCTTCACCGGGGAGCTGCTTTTT. This gives the protein CASSSIGGAFTGELLF.

As for this clonotype: A clone one base away is much larger, so this may be a read error. The CDR3: CASSSGDSSDEKLFF. CDR3 sequence (DNA): TGTGCCAGCAGCTCCGGCGACAGCAGTGATGAAAAACTGTTTTTT. The rearrangement uses TRBV6-2 or TRBV6-3 and TRBJ1-4; TRBD1 might be the D (5 bases). The CDR3 runs 15 residues. Germline V gene data show CDR1 as MNHEY and CDR2 as SVGEGT. Trimming removed 6 bases from V and 6 bases from J, with 17 bases in between.

This clonotype was picked up one time. V gene TRBV6-2 or TRBV6-3 combines with J gene TRBJ2-7; the match to TRBD2 covers 8 bases. Per germline, CDR1 MNHEY and CDR2 SVGEGT. This CDR3 contains 17 residues. Trimming removed 6 bases from V and 4 bases from J; junction bases left unmatched: 17. The CDR3 coding sequence is TGTGCCAGCAGCCGTAGCCAATTGGCGGGAGGCCTTTACGAGCAGTACTTC. It yields the protein CASSRSQLAGGLYEQYF.

This clonotype was counted at least ten times. The rearrangement joins TRBV10-3 to TRBJ1-5; D remains ambiguous. CDR3 size: 13 residues. Germline V lookup: CDR1 ENHRY, CDR2 SYGVKD. The germline V and J ends were trimmed by 2 bases and 4 bases, with 6 bases remaining between them. Here the CDR3 reads CAISETWNQPQHF. In nucleotides, the CDR3 is TGTGCCATCAGTGAGACATGGAATCAGCCCCAGCATTTT.

The chain uses TRBV18 and TRBJ1-5; 7 bases map to TRBD1. The CDR3 covers 17 residues. Germline V CDR1 and CDR2: KGHSH, LQKENI. Losses at the gene ends were 2 bases for V and 7 bases for J; bases not matched to a gene: 14. CDR3 in amino acids: CASSPNSGTASIQPQHF. In DNA, the CDR3 is TGTGCCAGCTCACCAAACTCCGGGACAGCTTCAATCCAGCCCCAGCATTTT.

The chain is built from TRBV20-1 and TRBJ1-6, with 10 bases identical to TRBD1. Germline CDR1 is DFQATT and CDR2 is SNEGSKA (reference sequence). The ends lost 6 bases at V and 9 bases at J; junction bases unmatched: 8. The CDR3 is made up of 14 amino acids. CDR3: CSAWTGTGVSPLHF. CDR3 bases: TGCAGTGCGTGGACCGGGACAGGGGTTTCACCCCTCCACTTT.

In its sample, this clonotype was seen many times. The chain combines TRBV18 with TRBJ2-2; a possible D gene is TRBD2 (5 bases). V was trimmed by 2 bases and J by 6 bases, leaving 16 bases between them. Per the germline V gene, CDR1 is KGHSH and CDR2 is LQKENI. The CDR3 sequence is 16 residues long. The CDR3 loop is CASSPIQGGVAGELFF. The CDR3 DNA sequence: TGTGCCAGCTCACCAATACAAGGAGGTGTCGCCGGGGAGCTGTTTTTT.

This clonotype was counted only a few times. This rearrangement joins TRBV24-1 to TRBJ2-1; 14 nucleotides agree with TRBD2. Germline values: CDR1 KGHDR, CDR2 SFDVKD. The CDR3 contains 14 residues. The ends lost 10 bases at V and 8 bases at J; junction bases unmatched: 6. CDR3 sequence reads: CATSTSGGVHEQFF. The CDR3 DNA reads as TGTGCCACTTCGACTAGCGGGGGGGTCCATGAGCAGTTCTTC.

This clonotype was seen ten or more times. The gene calls are TRBV6-2 or TRBV6-3 and TRBJ2-1; 10 bases align to TRBD2. The CDR3 has 16 amino acids. CDR1 is MNHEY, CDR2 SVGEGT, per germline. V lost 6 bases, J lost 2 bases, and 7 bases stayed unmatched. The CDR3 DNA reads TGTGCCAGCAGGGCTAGCGGGGGCTTTACCTACAATGAGCAGTTCTTC. Translating it yields CASRASGGFTYNEQFF.

The chain is built from TRBV7-8 and TRBJ2-1, with TRBD2 matching over 11 bases. Looked up from germline, CDR1 is SGHVS and CDR2 is FQNEAQ. The ends lost 1 base at V and 8 bases at J; junction bases unmatched: 4. The CDR3 runs to 15 residues. The CDR3 spells CASSLDSGRAYEQFF. In nucleotides, the CDR3 is TGTGCCAGCAGCTTAGATAGCGGGAGGGCCTATGAGCAGTTCTTC.